This T cell receptor beta chain was profiled in a study of blood T cell repertoires in COVID-19. About the study: There were acute and convalescent COVID-19 samples, and they came from the United States, Italy and Spain.

As processed by the authors: Researchers report that nucleated cell counts were estimated from reference gene primer amplification. Clones were sequenced by immunoSEQ multiplex PCR, and TCRdb holds only the in-frame ones, with some missing. The V and J calls and clone size were taken over from that table, and D and trimming were inferred from the DNA. The sample consists of about 91,000 clones, more than 75% of them appearing once. This clone was seen just once. Trimming left V 6 bases short and J 8 bases short, with 17 bases between. The V gene's germline CDR1 is SNHLY and CDR2 FYNNEI. This CDR3 is built from 14 residues.

The sequencing sample was made of peripheral blood. The gene calls are TRBV2 and TRBJ1-3, with D possibly matching TRBD1 (6 bases). The origin of this receptor is a woman aged 80 or over with active COVID-19. In DNA form, the CDR3 reads TGTGCCAGCAGCCCCACCAGGGGCGAGGACACCATATATTTT. Its protein product is CASSPTRGEDTIYF.